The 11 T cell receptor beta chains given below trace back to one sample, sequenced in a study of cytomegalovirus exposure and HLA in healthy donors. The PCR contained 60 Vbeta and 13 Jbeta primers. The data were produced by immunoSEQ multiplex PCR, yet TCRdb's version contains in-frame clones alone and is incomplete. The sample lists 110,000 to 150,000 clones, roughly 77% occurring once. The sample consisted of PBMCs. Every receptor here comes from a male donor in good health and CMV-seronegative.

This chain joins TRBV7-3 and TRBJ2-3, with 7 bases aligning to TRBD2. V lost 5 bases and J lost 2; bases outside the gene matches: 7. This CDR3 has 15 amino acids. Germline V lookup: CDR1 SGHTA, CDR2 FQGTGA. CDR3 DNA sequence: TGTGCCAGCAGCAAAAGAGCGGGGATCACAGATACGCAGTATTTT. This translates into CASSKRAGITDTQYF.

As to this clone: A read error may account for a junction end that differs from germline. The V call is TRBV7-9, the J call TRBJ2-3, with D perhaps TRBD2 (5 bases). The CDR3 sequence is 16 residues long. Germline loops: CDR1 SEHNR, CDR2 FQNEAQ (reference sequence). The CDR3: CSSSFMAGLSTDTQYF. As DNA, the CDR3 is TGTTCCAGCAGCTTTATGGCAGGACTTAGCACAGATACGCAGTATTTT.

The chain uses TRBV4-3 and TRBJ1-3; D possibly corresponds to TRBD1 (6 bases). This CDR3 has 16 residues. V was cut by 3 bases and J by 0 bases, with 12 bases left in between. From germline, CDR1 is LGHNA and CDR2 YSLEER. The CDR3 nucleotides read TGCGCCAGCAGCCAGGACAGCGTCTACTCTGGAAACACCATATATTTT. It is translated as CASSQDSVYSGNTIYF.

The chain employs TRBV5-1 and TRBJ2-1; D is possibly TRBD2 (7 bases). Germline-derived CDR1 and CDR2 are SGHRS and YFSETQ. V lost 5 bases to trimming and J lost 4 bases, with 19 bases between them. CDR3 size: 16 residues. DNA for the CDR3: TGCGCCAGCAGTTCCGGGGGGCGGGGGCAATACAATGAGCAGTTCTTC. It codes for CASSSGGRGQYNEQFF.

The CDR3 protein is CASSLTSAHTDTQYF. In DNA, the CDR3 is TGTGCCAGCAGTTTGACTAGCGCTCACACAGATACGCAGTATTTT. The chain is built from TRBV27 and TRBJ2-3; 8 nucleotides line up with TRBD2. The CDR3 loop spans 15 amino acids. Per germline, CDR1 MNHEY and CDR2 SMNVEV (reference sequence). J lost 2 bases, V lost 3 bases, and 4 bases had no gene match.

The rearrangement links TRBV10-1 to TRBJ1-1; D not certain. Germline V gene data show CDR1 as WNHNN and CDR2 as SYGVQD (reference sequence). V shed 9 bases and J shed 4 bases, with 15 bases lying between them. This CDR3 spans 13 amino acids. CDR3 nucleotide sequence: TGCGCCAGTACTCCTTCTTCGGGCACTGAAGCTTTCTTT. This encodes CASTPSSGTEAFF.

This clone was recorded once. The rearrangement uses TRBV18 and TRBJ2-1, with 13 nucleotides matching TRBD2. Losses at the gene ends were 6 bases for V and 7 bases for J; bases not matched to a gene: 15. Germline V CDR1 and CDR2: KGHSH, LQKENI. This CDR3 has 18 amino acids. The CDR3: CASSPSPHRTSGSNEQFF. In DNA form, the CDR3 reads TGTGCCAGCTCCCCATCGCCTCATCGGACTAGCGGGAGTAATGAGCAGTTCTTC.

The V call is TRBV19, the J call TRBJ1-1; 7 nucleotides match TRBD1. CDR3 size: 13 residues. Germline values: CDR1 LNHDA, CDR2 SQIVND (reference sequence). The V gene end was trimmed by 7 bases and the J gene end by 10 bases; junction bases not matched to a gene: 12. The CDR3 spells CASTAGTALGAFF. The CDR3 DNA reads TGTGCCAGTACCGCAGGGACAGCCTTGGGAGCTTTCTTT.

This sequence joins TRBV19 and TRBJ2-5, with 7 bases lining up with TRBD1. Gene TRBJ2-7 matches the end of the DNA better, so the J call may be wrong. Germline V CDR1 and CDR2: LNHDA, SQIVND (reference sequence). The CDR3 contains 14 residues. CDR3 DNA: TGTGCCAGTAGTATAGGGGACAGCTCCTACGAGCAGTACTTC. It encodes CASSIGDSSYEQYF.

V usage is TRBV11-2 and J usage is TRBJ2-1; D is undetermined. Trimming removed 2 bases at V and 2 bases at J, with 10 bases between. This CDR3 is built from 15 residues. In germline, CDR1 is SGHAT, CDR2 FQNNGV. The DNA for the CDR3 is TGTGCCAGCAGCTTATCGCCAGTACCCTACAATGAGCAGTTCTTC. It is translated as CASSLSPVPYNEQFF.

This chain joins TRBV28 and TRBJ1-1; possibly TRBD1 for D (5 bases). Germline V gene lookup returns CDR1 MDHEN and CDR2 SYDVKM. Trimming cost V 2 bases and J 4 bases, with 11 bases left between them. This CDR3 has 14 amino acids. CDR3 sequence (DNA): TGTGCCAGCAGTTTACAGGGAGGGGTCACTGAAGCTTTCTTT. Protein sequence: CASSLQGGVTEAFF.